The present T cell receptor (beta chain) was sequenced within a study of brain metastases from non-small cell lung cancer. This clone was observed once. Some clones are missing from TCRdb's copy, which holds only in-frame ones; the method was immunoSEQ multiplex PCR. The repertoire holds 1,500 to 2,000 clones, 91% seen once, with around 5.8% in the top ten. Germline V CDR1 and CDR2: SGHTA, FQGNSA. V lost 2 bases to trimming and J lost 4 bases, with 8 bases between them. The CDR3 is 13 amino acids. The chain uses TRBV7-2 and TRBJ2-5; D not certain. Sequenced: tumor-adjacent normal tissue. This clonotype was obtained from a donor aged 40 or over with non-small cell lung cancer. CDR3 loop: CASSLSLGETQYF. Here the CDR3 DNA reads TGTGCCAGCAGCTTATCTCTAGGAGAGACCCAGTACTTC.